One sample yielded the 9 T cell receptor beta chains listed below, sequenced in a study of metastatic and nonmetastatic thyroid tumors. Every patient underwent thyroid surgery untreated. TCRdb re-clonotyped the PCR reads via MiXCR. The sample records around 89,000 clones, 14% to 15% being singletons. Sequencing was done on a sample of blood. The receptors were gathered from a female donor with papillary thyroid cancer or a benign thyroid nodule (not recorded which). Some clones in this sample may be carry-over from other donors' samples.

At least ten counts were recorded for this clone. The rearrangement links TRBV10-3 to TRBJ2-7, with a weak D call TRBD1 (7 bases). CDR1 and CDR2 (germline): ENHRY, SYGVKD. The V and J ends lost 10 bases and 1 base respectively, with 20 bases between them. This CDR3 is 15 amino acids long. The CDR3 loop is CATGGGGTDSYEQYF. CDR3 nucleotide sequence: TGTGCCACCGGAGGGGGCGGGACAGATTCCTACGAGCAGTACTTC.

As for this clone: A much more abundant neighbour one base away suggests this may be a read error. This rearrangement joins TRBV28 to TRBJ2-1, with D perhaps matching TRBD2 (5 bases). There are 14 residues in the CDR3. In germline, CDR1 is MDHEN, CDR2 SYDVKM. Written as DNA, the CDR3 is TGTTCCAGCAGTCCGCAGAGGGTGCCCAATGAGCAGTTCTTC. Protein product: CSSSPQRVPNEQFF.

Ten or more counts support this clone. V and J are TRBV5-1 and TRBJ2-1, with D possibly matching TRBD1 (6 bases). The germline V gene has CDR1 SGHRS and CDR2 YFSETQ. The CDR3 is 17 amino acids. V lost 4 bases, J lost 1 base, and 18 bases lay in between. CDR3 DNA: TGCGCCAGCAGCCCAAGGACCCAGGGGCCATCCTACAATGAGCAGTTCTTC. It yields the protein CASSPRTQGPSYNEQFF. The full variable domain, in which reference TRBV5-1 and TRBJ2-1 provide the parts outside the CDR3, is KAGVTQTPRYLIKTRGQQVTLSCSPISGHRSVSWYQQTPGQGLQFLFEYFSETQRNKGNFPGRFSGRQFSNSRSEMNVSTLELGDSALYLCASSPRTQGPSYNEQFFGPGTRLTVL.

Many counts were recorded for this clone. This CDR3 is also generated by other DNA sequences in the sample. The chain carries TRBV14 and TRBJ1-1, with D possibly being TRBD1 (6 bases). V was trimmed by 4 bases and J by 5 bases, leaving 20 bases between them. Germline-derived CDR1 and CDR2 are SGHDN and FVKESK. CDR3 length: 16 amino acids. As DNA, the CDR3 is TGTGCCAGCAGCCCCCCTGGAGGGGGGCTATGGACTGAAGCTTTCTTT. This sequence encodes CASSPPGGGLWTEAFF.

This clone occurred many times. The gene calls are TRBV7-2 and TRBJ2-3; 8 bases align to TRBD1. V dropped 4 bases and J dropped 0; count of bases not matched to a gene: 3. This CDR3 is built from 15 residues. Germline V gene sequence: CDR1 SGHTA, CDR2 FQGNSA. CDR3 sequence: CASSSRQGSTDTQYF. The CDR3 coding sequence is TGTGCCAGCAGCTCGCGACAGGGGAGCACAGATACGCAGTATTTT.

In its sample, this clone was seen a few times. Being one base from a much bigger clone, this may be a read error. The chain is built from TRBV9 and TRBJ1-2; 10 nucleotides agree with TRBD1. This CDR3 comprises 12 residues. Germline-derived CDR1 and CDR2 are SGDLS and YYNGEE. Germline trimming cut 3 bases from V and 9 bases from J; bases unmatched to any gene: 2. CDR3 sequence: CASSETGGCYTF. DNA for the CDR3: TGTGCCAGCAGCGAGACAGGGGGCTGCTACACCTTC.

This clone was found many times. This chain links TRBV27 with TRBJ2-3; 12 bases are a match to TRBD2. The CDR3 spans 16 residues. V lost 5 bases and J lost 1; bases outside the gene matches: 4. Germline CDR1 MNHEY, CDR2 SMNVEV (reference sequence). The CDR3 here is CASSPRTSGGTDTQYF. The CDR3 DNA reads TGTGCCAGCAGTCCCCGGACTAGCGGGGGCACAGATACGCAGTATTTT.

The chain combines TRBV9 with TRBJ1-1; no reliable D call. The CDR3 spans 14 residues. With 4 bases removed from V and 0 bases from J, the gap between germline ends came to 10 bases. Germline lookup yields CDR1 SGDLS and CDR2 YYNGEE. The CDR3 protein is CASSLRWLNTEAFF. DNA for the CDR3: TGTGCCAGCAGCCTCCGGTGGCTGAACACTGAAGCTTTCTTT. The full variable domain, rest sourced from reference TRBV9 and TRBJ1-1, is DSGVTQTPKHLITATGQRVTLRCSPRSGDLSVYWYQQSLDQGLQFLIQYYNGEERAKGNILERFSAQQFPDLHSELNLSSLELGDSALYFCASSLRWLNTEAFFGQGTRLTVV.

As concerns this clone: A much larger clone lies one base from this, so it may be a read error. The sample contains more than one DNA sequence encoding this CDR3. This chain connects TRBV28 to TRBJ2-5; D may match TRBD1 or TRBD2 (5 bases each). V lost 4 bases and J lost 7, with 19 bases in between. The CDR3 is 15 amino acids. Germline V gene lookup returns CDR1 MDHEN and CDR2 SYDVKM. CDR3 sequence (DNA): TGTGCCAGCAGTTCCGGGGCCGACTCCTCGGGGACCCAGTACTTC. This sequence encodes CASSSGADSSGTQYF.